Presented here are 6 T cell receptor beta chains from one specimen sequenced in a study of T cell responses to AZD1222 COVID-19 vaccine. Clones were read by immunoSEQ multiplex PCR, and TCRdb kept only the in-frame ones, dropping some. The sample has 150,000 to 200,000 clones, around 89% seen once. The material was peripheral blood, obtained on day 0 of AZD1222 vaccination. Source of these receptors: an adult in good health.

J is TRBJ2-7 and V is TRBV11-3; no clear D gene. This CDR3 contains 15 residues. V lost 5 bases, J lost 0 bases, and 14 bases lay in between. Per germline, CDR1 SGHNT and CDR2 YENEEA. CDR3 protein: CASSPTRRNSYEQYF. The DNA for the CDR3 is TGTGCCAGCAGCCCTACGCGACGAAACTCCTACGAGCAGTACTTC. The variable domain in full, completed from reference TRBV11-3 and TRBJ2-7, reads EAGVVQSPRYKIIEKKQPVAFWCNPISGHNTLYWYLQNLGQGPELLIRYENEEAVDDSQLPKDRFSAERLKGVDSTLKIQPAELGDSAVYLCASSPTRRNSYEQYFGPGTRLTVT.

V is TRBV19 and J is TRBJ2-2; D perhaps matches TRBD2 (5 bases). CDR3 length equals 18 residues. CDR1 is LNHDA, CDR2 SQIVND, per germline (reference sequence). With 3 bases removed from V and 4 bases from J, the gap between germline ends came to 21 bases. The CDR3 sequence: CASSISRRKRPLTGELFF. The CDR3 DNA is TGTGCCAGTAGTATTTCCCGTAGGAAGCGGCCCCTCACCGGGGAGCTGTTTTTT.

The chain uses TRBV30 and TRBJ2-1; the D gene is possibly TRBD1 (6 bases). CDR1 and CDR2 from the germline V gene are GTSNPN and SVGIG (reference sequence). V lost 2 bases and J lost 5, with 13 bases in between. This CDR3 is built from 14 residues. CDR3 nucleotide sequence: TGTGCCTGGAGTAACAGGGTTCGGGACAATGAGCAGTTCTTC. Protein: CAWSNRVRDNEQFF.

V and J are TRBV29-1 and TRBJ2-7; 7 nucleotides align to TRBD1. V dropped 7 bases and J dropped 7; count of bases not matched to a gene: 13. Germline lookup yields CDR1 SQVTM and CDR2 ANQGSEA. The length of the CDR3 is 13 residues. The CDR3 loop is CSANRGPGGEQYF. The CDR3 bases are TGCAGCGCCAACAGGGGTCCCGGCGGGGAGCAGTACTTC.

This chain uses TRBV3-1 (or the pseudogene TRBV3-2) with TRBJ2-7; TRBD1 is a possible D gene (6 bases). This CDR3 has 13 amino acids. Between the trimmed V and J ends, which lost 4 bases and 5 bases, there was a span of 12 bases. Germline V gives CDR1 LGHDT, CDR2 YNNKEL (reference sequence). CDR3: CASSPPGANEQYF. In nucleotides, the CDR3 is TGTGCCAGCAGCCCCCCAGGGGCCAACGAGCAGTACTTC.

The chain has TRBV19 and TRBJ1-1, with D perhaps TRBD1 (5 bases). The CDR3 loop spans 14 amino acids. CDR1 and CDR2 (germline): LNHDA, SQIVND (reference sequence). The V end lost 5 bases, the J end lost 5 bases, and 15 bases lay between the germline ends. DNA of the CDR3: TGTGCCAGTAGTTTTCAAACAGGCCGAACTGAAGCTTTCTTT. This translates into CASSFQTGRTEAFF. Using reference TRBV19 and TRBJ1-1 for the parts outside the CDR3, the full variable domain is DGGITQSPKYLFRKEGQNVTLSCEQNLNHDAMYWYRQDPGQGLRLIYYSQIVNDFQKGDIAEGYSVSREKKESFPLTVTSAQKNPTAFYLCASSFQTGRTEAFFGQGTRLTVV.